This record looks at one T cell receptor (beta chain) sequence and its context. Its antigen remains unidentified. These data are taken from a study of T cell responses to AZD1222 COVID-19 vaccine. Study-wide results and limits: There were mostly white British donors and more females than males, and clonal diversity was possibly underestimated.

The CDR3 totals 18 residues. Germline CDR1 reads SGHVS; CDR2 reads FNYEAQ. V shed 2 bases and J 6 bases; nucleotides not matched to a gene: 17. Repertoires were generated with immunoSEQ multiplex PCR, while TCRdb's copy carries only in-frame clones and drops some. The sample has about 120,000 clones, 70% to 90% seen once; the top ten hold about 5%. This receptor was obtained from an adult in good health. This specimen consisted of peripheral blood, obtained on day 0 of AZD1222 vaccination. The rearrangement uses TRBV7-6 and TRBJ2-5; 8 nucleotides align to TRBD2. CDR3 nucleotides: TGTGCCAGCAGCTTATATATGGAGGGTAGCGGGGCTGGAAAGACCCAGTACTTC. Translating gives CASSLYMEGSGAGKTQYF.